Below, 22 T cell receptor beta chains from the same sample are listed, as sequenced in a study of T cell responses to AZD1222 COVID-19 vaccine. The protocol was immunoSEQ multiplex PCR, while the TCRdb copy is restricted to in-frame clones and leaves out a portion. The table lists approximately 170,000 clones, approximately 90% of them singletons, with about 4.5% in the top ten. Here the sequenced sample was peripheral blood, taken on day 0 of AZD1222 vaccination. The receptors originated from an adult in good health.

The chain carries TRBV18 and TRBJ1-4; 8 bases line up with TRBD1. The V segment lost 4 bases and the J segment 4 bases; nucleotides outside the gene matches: 14. The CDR3 is 18 residues long. CDR1 KGHSH and CDR2 LQKENI come from the germline V gene. The CDR3 coding sequence is TGTGCCAGCTCACAAAAGTCGCCAGGGGGCCTCGTTAATGAAAAACTGTTTTTT. This codes for CASSQKSPGGLVNEKLFF.

The chain links TRBV9 to TRBJ2-7; D may be TRBD1 (6 bases). The CDR3 runs 16 residues. The germline V and J ends were trimmed by 2 bases and 2 bases, with 17 bases remaining between them. Per the germline V gene, CDR1 is SGDLS and CDR2 is YYNGEE. The CDR3 DNA follows: TGTGCCAGCAGCGTCCCCCAGGGGAAGGGAACCTACGAGCAGTACTTC. As protein: CASSVPQGKGTYEQYF.

The rearrangement joins TRBV18 to TRBJ2-7; D assignment may be TRBD1 or TRBD2 (5 bases each). Germline V lookup: CDR1 KGHSH, CDR2 LQKENI. The CDR3 is 14 residues long. The V end was cut by 3 bases, the J end by 5 bases, with 14 bases between. The CDR3 sequence is CASSPRWDGDEQYF. The DNA for the CDR3 is TGTGCCAGCTCACCTAGATGGGACGGGGACGAGCAGTACTTC.

The V gene is TRBV3-1 (or the pseudogene TRBV3-2), the J gene TRBJ2-1; TRBD2 matches at 11 bases. J gave up 2 bases and V 3 bases, and 6 bases lay outside the gene matches. The CDR3 runs to 17 residues. CDR1 and CDR2 (germline): LGHDT, YNNKEL (reference sequence). The CDR3 nucleotides read TGTGCCAGCAGCCATCAGGGGACTAGCGGCCCCTACAATGAGCAGTTCTTC. It specifies CASSHQGTSGPYNEQFF.

V gene TRBV5-4 combines with J gene TRBJ2-5; 13 positions agree with TRBD2. The J segment lost 5 bases and the V segment lost 3 bases, leaving 7 bases of the junction unmatched. This CDR3 region has 16 residues. Germline V gene data show CDR1 as SGHNT and CDR2 as YYREEE (reference sequence). The CDR3 reads CASSSRLAGGGETQYF. The CDR3, as DNA: TGTGCCAGCAGCTCCAGACTAGCGGGAGGTGGTGAGACCCAGTACTTC.

V and J are TRBV4-3 and TRBJ2-7; D is unclear. The CDR3 is made up of 13 amino acids. Germline V gene lookup returns CDR1 LGHNA and CDR2 YSLEER. Between the trimmed V and J ends, which lost 1 base and 3 bases, there was a span of 7 bases. DNA of the CDR3: TGCGCCAGCAGCCAAGGCCAGCACTACGAGCAGTACTTC. As protein: CASSQGQHYEQYF.

In its sample, this clone was seen once. The chain combines TRBV7-2 with TRBJ2-2; 7 bases agree with TRBD2. The ends lost 0 bases at V and 5 bases at J; junction bases unmatched: 3. Germline V gene data show CDR1 as SGHTA and CDR2 as FQGNSA. The CDR3 extends over 15 amino acids. CDR3: CASSLAGGATGELFF. The CDR3 DNA reads as TGTGCCAGCAGCTTAGCGGGAGGGGCAACCGGGGAGCTGTTTTTT. The variable domain in full, with the rest retrieved from reference TRBV7-2 and TRBJ2-2, is GAGVSQSPSNKVTEKGKDVELRCDPISGHTALYWYRQSLGQGLEFLIYFQGNSAPDKSGLPSDRFSAERTGGSVSTLTIQRTQQEDSAVYLCASSLAGGATGELFFGEGSRLTVL.

CDR3 in amino acids: CASSSDGQGGGQPQHF. The CDR3 DNA follows: TGCGCCAGCAGCTCAGACGGACAGGGCGGAGGTCAGCCCCAGCATTTT. The chain couples TRBV5-1 to TRBJ1-5; 8 bases agree with TRBD1. CDR1 SGHRS and CDR2 YFSETQ come from the germline V gene. The CDR3 runs 16 residues. Trimming removed 3 bases from V and 6 bases from J; junction bases left unmatched: 11. The full variable domain, rest sourced from reference TRBV5-1 and TRBJ1-5, is KAGVTQTPRYLIKTRGQQVTLSCSPISGHRSVSWYQQTPGQGLQFLFEYFSETQRNKGNFPGRFSGRQFSNSRSEMNVSTLELGDSALYLCASSSDGQGGGQPQHFGDGTRLSIL.

The chain combines TRBV7-2 with TRBJ1-5; 9 nucleotides agree with TRBD1. CDR3 length: 14 amino acids. The V and J ends lost 5 bases and 4 bases, in that order; junction bases with no gene match: 3. CDR1 is SGHTA, CDR2 FQGNSA, per germline. This CDR3 reads CASSPGTGNQPQHF. CDR3 coding DNA: TGTGCCAGCAGCCCCGGGACAGGGAATCAGCCCCAGCATTTT.

This chain connects TRBV9 to TRBJ2-1; TRBD1 agrees at 8 bases. The CDR3 extends over 16 amino acids. Germline V gene data show CDR1 as SGDLS and CDR2 as YYNGEE. V gave up 3 bases and J gave up 2 bases; unmatched junction bases: 7. As DNA, the CDR3 is TGTGCCAGCAGCGCCGAGACAGGGGCCACCTACAATGAGCAGTTCTTC. Amino acids: CASSAETGATYNEQFF.

The rearrangement links TRBV6-5 to TRBJ2-1, with 7 bases aligning to TRBD2. After removal of 5 bases from V and 1 base from J, the junction contained 5 bases not matched to a gene. The CDR3 loop spans 15 amino acids. Germline CDR1 MNHEY, CDR2 SVGAGI. The CDR3 DNA reads TGTGCCAGCAGTCGGCGGGAGTGGTCCTACAATGAGCAGTTCTTC. Protein sequence: CASSRREWSYNEQFF.

V gene TRBV27 combines with J gene TRBJ1-6, with D possibly TRBD1 on 6 matching bases. This CDR3 contains 14 residues. Trimming shortened V by 6 bases and J by 10 bases, and 16 bases separated the two germline ends. Per germline, CDR1 MNHEY and CDR2 SMNVEV (reference sequence). The CDR3: CASSSPGAKSPLHF. For the CDR3, the DNA is TGTGCCAGCAGCAGTCCAGGGGCCAAGTCACCCCTCCACTTT.

This chain joins TRBV28 and TRBJ1-1; 7 bases map to TRBD1. Germline-derived CDR1 and CDR2 are MDHEN and SYDVKM. V shed 7 bases and J 4 bases; nucleotides not matched to a gene: 3. CDR3 size: 12 residues. CDR3 sequence: CASTWDSTEAFF. CDR3 sequence (DNA): TGTGCCAGCACTTGGGACAGCACTGAAGCTTTCTTT.

This clone appeared a single time. This chain links TRBV5-4 with TRBJ2-2, with 9 nucleotides matching TRBD2. Trimming cost V 2 bases and J 5 bases; bases outside gene matches: 7. Germline CDR1 reads SGHNT; CDR2 reads YYREEE (reference sequence). The CDR3 spans 16 residues. The CDR3 sequence: CASSFSGSGLTGELFF. The CDR3 DNA sequence: TGTGCCAGCAGCTTTAGCGGGAGCGGGTTGACCGGGGAGCTGTTTTTT.

This chain joins TRBV3-1 (or the pseudogene TRBV3-2) and TRBJ2-7; D uncertain. Trimming pared 6 bases from V and 1 base from J, leaving 7 bases between. From germline, CDR1 is LGHDT and CDR2 YNNKEL (reference sequence). CDR3 length: 12 residues. CDR3 protein: CASSGYSYEQYF. The CDR3 DNA is TGTGCCAGCAGTGGCTATTCCTACGAGCAGTACTTC.

About this clone itself: Other DNA sequences in the same sample also yield this CDR3. The chain couples TRBV3-1 (or the pseudogene TRBV3-2) to TRBJ1-6; the match to TRBD1 covers 8 bases. The CDR3 runs to 14 residues. Unmatched junction bases numbered 4, after V lost 4 bases and J lost 8 bases. CDR1 and CDR2 from the germline V gene are LGHDT and YNNKEL (reference sequence). The DNA of the CDR3 is TGTGCCAGCAGCCTAGGACAGGGATATTCACCCCTCCACTTT. This sequence encodes CASSLGQGYSPLHF.

CDR3 DNA sequence: TGTGCCAGTAGTATCACAGGGGGCGGCACTGAAGCTTTCTTT. It yields the protein CASSITGGGTEAFF. This rearrangement joins TRBV19 to TRBJ1-1; 9 nucleotides align to TRBD1. The CDR3 totals 14 residues. After removal of 3 bases from V and 4 bases from J, the junction contained 3 bases not matched to a gene. CDR1 is LNHDA, CDR2 SQIVND, per germline (reference sequence).

The chain carries TRBV6-5 and TRBJ2-7; D call uncertain. CDR3 length: 14 amino acids. Per germline, CDR1 MNHEY and CDR2 SVGAGI. Trimming took off 4 bases at V and 3 bases at J, with 13 bases between the two ends. The CDR3 DNA is TGTGCCAGCAGTTGGACGACCATGGGCTACGAGCAGTACTTC. This codes for CASSWTTMGYEQYF.

This sequence joins TRBV28 and TRBJ2-2; TRBD1 is a possible D gene (6 bases). The CDR3 runs 12 residues. CDR1 and CDR2 from the germline V gene are MDHEN and SYDVKM. V lost 8 bases, J lost 7 bases, and 11 bases lay in between. CDR3 DNA: TGTGCCAGCCAGGGGAAAGGCGGGGAGCTGTTTTTT. It yields the protein CASQGKGGELFF.

This rearrangement joins TRBV27 to TRBJ2-1, with 9 nucleotides matching TRBD2. The CDR3 runs 14 residues. V dropped 6 bases and J dropped 4; count of bases not matched to a gene: 4. CDR1 and CDR2 (germline): MNHEY, SMNVEV (reference sequence). CDR3 bases: TGTGCCAGCAGCCCGGGACTAGCTTACAATGAGCAGTTCTTC. Translated, it gives CASSPGLAYNEQFF.

This chain links TRBV28 with TRBJ1-5; D possibly corresponds to TRBD1 (6 bases). The V and J ends lost 5 bases and 0 bases respectively, with 14 bases between them. The germline V gene has CDR1 MDHEN and CDR2 SYDVKM. The CDR3 spans 16 residues. The DNA for the CDR3 is TGTGCCAGCAGTCCTACCGGCAGGGGTAGCAATCAGCCCCAGCATTTT. Translated, it gives CASSPTGRGSNQPQHF. Combining the CDR3 with reference TRBV28 and TRBJ1-5 gives the whole variable domain DVKVTQSSRYLVKRTGEKVFLECVQDMDHENMFWYRQDPGLGLRLIYFSYDVKMKEKGDIPEGYSVSREKKERFSLILESASTNQTSMYLCASSPTGRGSNQPQHFGDGTRLSIL.

The chain links TRBV2 to TRBJ1-4; no definite D call. V was clipped by 7 bases and J by 1 base, with 7 bases between them. This CDR3 comprises 13 residues. Germline V gives CDR1 SNHLY, CDR2 FYNNEI. Here the CDR3 DNA reads TGTGCCAGCATGGACCGAACTAATGAAAAACTGTTTTTT. As protein: CASMDRTNEKLFF.